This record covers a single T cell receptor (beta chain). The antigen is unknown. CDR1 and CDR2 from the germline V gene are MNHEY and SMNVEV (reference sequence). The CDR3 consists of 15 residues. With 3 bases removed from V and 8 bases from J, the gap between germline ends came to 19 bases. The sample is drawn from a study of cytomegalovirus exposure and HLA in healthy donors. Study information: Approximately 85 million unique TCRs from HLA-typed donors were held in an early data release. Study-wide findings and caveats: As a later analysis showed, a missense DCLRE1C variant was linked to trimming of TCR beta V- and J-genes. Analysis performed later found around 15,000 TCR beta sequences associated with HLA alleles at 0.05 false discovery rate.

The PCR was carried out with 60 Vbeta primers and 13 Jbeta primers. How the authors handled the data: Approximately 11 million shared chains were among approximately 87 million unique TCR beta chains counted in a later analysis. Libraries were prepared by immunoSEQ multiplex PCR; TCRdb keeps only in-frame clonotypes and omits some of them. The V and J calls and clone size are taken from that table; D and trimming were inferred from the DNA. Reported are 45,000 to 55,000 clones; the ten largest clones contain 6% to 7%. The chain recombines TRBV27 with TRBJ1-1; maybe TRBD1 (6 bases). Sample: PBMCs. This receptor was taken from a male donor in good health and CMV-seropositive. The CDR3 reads CASSLDLRGVGEAFF. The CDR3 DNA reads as TGTGCCAGCAGTTTGGACCTCAGGGGAGTCGGAGAAGCTTTCTTT.